Listed below are T cell receptor beta chains from one sample, sequenced in a study of T cell responses to AZD1222 COVID-19 vaccine. Assay: immunoSEQ multiplex PCR; the TCRdb copy retains only in-frame clones and omits some. Of about 100,000 clones listed, around 87% are singletons. This sample comprised peripheral blood, obtained on day 0 of AZD1222 vaccination. These receptors were obtained from an adult in good health. Each CDR3 is given with its conserved first and last residue. The D gene is left open where the match is weak. Size is omitted from some rows. Given values are once, few, many or a class for expanded clones.

cdr3_aa cdr3_nt v_call d_call clone_size j_call
CASSIIGTGGTEKLFF TGTGCCAGTAGTATTATTGGGACAGGTGGAACTGAAAAACTGTTTTTT TRBV19 TRBD1 - TRBJ1-4
CASSYSQGWTEAFF TGTGCCAGCAGCTATAGCCAAGGGTGGACTGAAGCTTTCTTT TRBV14 - - TRBJ1-1
CASSYVAVEQFF TGTGCCAGCAGTTACGTGGCGGTTGAGCAGTTCTTC TRBV6-5 - - TRBJ2-1
CASSLDGRDTDTQYF TGTGCCAGCAGCTTGGATGGGAGGGACACAGATACGCAGTATTTT TRBV5-4 TRBD2 - TRBJ2-3
CASRLAGTSGSRSSYNEQFF TGTGCAAGTCGCTTGGCCGGGACTAGCGGGAGCCGTAGCTCCTACAATGAGCAGTTCTTC TRBV12-2 - - TRBJ2-1
CASSSIANTGELFF TGCGCCAGCAGTTCCATAGCGAACACCGGGGAGCTGTTTTTT TRBV4-3 - - TRBJ2-2
CASSRGLDYEQYF TGTGCCAGCAGTAGAGGGCTTGACTACGAGCAGTACTTC TRBV6-2/TRBV6-3 - - TRBJ2-7
CASSLRTRETQYF TGTGCCAGCAGCTTGAGGACACGGGAGACCCAGTACTTC TRBV5-4 - - TRBJ2-5
CASSDIGGSYNEQFF TGCGCCAGCAGCGATATCGGGGGTTCCTACAATGAGCAGTTCTTC TRBV5-1 - once TRBJ2-1
CASSPGQGAGRTNYGYTF TGTGCCAGCAGCCCCGGACAGGGGGCGGGCAGGACTAACTATGGCTACACCTTC TRBV5-5 TRBD1 once TRBJ1-2
CASSLAGGLAEGYNEQFF TGTGCCAGCAGCTTAGCTGGGGGACTAGCGGAGGGATACAATGAGCAGTTCTTC TRBV7-9 TRBD2 - TRBJ2-1
CASSQVRGALEETQYF TGTGCCAGCAGCCAAGTGCGGGGGGCACTGGAGGAGACCCAGTACTTC TRBV4-2 TRBD2 - TRBJ2-5
CASSKGGPYEQYF TGTGCCAGCTCTAAGGGGGGCCCCTACGAGCAGTACTTC TRBV27 - - TRBJ2-7
CASSLSGLTVNEQYF TGTGCCAGCAGTTTGTCTGGACTGACTGTTAACGAGCAGTACTTC TRBV6-2/TRBV6-3 - few TRBJ2-7
CASSWTGNEQYF TGTGCCAGCAGCTGGACAGGGAACGAGCAGTACTTC TRBV7-9 TRBD1 - TRBJ2-7
CAWKSDRVNTEAFF TGTGCCTGGAAATCTGACAGGGTGAACACTGAAGCTTTCTTT TRBV30 TRBD1 - TRBJ1-1
CASSIQGYEQYF TGTGCCAGCAGTATACAGGGGTACGAGCAGTACTTC TRBV2 TRBD1 - TRBJ2-7
CASSSLAGASTDTQYF TGTGCCAGCAGTAGTTTAGCGGGGGCTAGCACAGATACGCAGTATTTT TRBV25-1 TRBD2 - TRBJ2-3
CASVPTSGVYEQYF TGTGCCAGTGTCCCGACTAGCGGGGTTTACGAGCAGTACTTC TRBV28 TRBD2 - TRBJ2-7
CASSVSGVGNQPQHF TGCGCCAGCAGTGTTTCGGGGGTGGGCAATCAGCCCCAGCATTTT TRBV10-2 - - TRBJ1-5
CASSYSWGAAGELFF TGTGCCAGCAGCTACTCCTGGGGCGCGGCCGGGGAGCTGTTTTTT TRBV7-2 - - TRBJ2-2
CASSATSGEETQYF TGTGCCAGCAGTGCGACTAGCGGGGAGGAGACCCAGTACTTC TRBV2 TRBD2 - TRBJ2-5
CASSLVGGSYNEQFF TGCGCCAGCAGCTTGGTTGGGGGCTCCTACAATGAGCAGTTCTTC TRBV5-1 - - TRBJ2-1
CASSLAGWNTEAFF TGCGCCAGCAGCTTGGCGGGTTGGAACACTGAAGCTTTCTTT TRBV5-1 - - TRBJ1-1
CASSQDVNSDSYEQYF TGCGCCAGCAGCCAAGATGTAAACAGCGACTCCTACGAGCAGTACTTC TRBV4-3 - - TRBJ2-7
CASSPDRAPYEQYF TGTGCCAGCAGCCCAGACAGGGCCCCCTACGAGCAGTACTTC TRBV7-9 TRBD1 once TRBJ2-7
CASSITGVGSNQPQHF TGTGCCAGCAGCATCACAGGGGTCGGAAGCAATCAGCCCCAGCATTTT TRBV27 TRBD1 few TRBJ1-5
CASGHTEAFF TGTGCCAGCGGACACACTGAAGCTTTCTTT TRBV28 - once TRBJ1-1
CASSEPGGRSNEKLFF TGTGCCAGCAGTGAACCAGGGGGGAGATCTAATGAAAAACTGTTTTTT TRBV25-1 TRBD1 - TRBJ1-4
CASSVAATGGTGELFF TGTGCCAGCAGCGTAGCCGCGACAGGGGGAACCGGGGAGCTGTTTTTT TRBV9 TRBD1 - TRBJ2-2
CASSEGTGGLVTEAFF TGTGCCAGCAGTGAAGGGACAGGGGGCTTGGTCACTGAAGCTTTCTTT TRBV6-1 TRBD1 - TRBJ1-1
CASSQVNGGDQPQHF TGCGCCAGCAGCCAAGTTAACGGGGGGGACCAGCCCCAGCATTTT TRBV4-3 - - TRBJ1-5
CASSLALGVAPSSYNSPLHF TGTGCCAGCAGCCTCGCCCTGGGAGTGGCCCCAAGCTCCTATAATTCACCCCTCCACTTT TRBV3-1/TRBV3-2 - once TRBJ1-6
CASSWGDSPGPGYTF TGTGCCAGCAGTTGGGGAGACAGCCCCGGACCCGGCTACACCTTC TRBV6-2/TRBV6-3 - - TRBJ1-2
CASSDLSEGRAFF TGTGCCAGCAGTGATTTATCTGAGGGGAGAGCTTTCTTT TRBV2 - - TRBJ1-1
CASSQAQGYNSPLHF TGTGCCAGCAGCCAAGCTCAGGGCTATAATTCACCCCTCCACTTT TRBV14 - - TRBJ1-6
CASSPRAGDSYEQYF TGTGCCAGCAGCCCTCGAGCGGGAGACTCCTACGAGCAGTACTTC TRBV5-4 TRBD2 - TRBJ2-7
CASSQEGLAWETQYF TGTGCCAGCAGCCAAGAGGGACTAGCTTGGGAGACCCAGTACTTC TRBV4-2 TRBD2 - TRBJ2-5
CASSPSVGAQEQFF TGTGCCAGCTCACCGTCCGTCGGGGCACAGGAGCAGTTCTTC TRBV18 - once TRBJ2-1
CASSICPFLDYGYTF TGTGCCAGCAGCATATGCCCTTTTCTCGACTATGGCTACACCTTC TRBV21-1 - once TRBJ1-2
CASSQDGGRVNEQFF TGTGCCAGCAGCCAAGACGGCGGGAGGGTCAATGAGCAGTTCTTC TRBV3-1/TRBV3-2 TRBD2 - TRBJ2-1
CASTRTGGGEQFF TGTGCCAGCACCAGGACAGGAGGAGGTGAGCAGTTCTTC TRBV6-6 TRBD1 - TRBJ2-1
CASSSDRFNEQFF TGTGCCAGCAGTAGCGACAGATTCAATGAGCAGTTCTTC TRBV6-5 - - TRBJ2-1